This passage covers 11 T cell receptor beta chains from one sample sequenced in a study of CXCR3-negative and CXCR3-positive naive CD8 T cells. Study-level results: Hydrophobicity of TRB CDR3s was greater in CXCR3-positive naive cells than in CXCR3-negative naive cells.

Antigen specificity for these receptors is unknown. The libraries of TRB cDNA were constructed through 5' RACE using UMI labels. TCRdb derives one entry per CDR3 protein from the 5' RACE reads, leaving out DNA. There are approximately 88,000 distinct CDR3 sequences in the sample, with roughly 0.48% held by the top ten. The sample consisted of naive CXCR3+ CD8+ T cells from blood. Subset given: CD45RO-CCR7+CD27+CD95- naive CD8+ T cells expressing CXCR3 (TNR3+). The receptor source for this set is a human donor in good health. Some clones in this sample may be carry-over from other donors' samples.

The chain links TRBV12-3 or TRBV12-4 to TRBJ2-7; no DNA is available, so the TRBD1 call from TCRdb remains unchecked. The CDR3 spans 12 residues. This chain's CDR3 is CASSEGGYEQYF.

V usage is TRBV11-3 and J usage is TRBJ2-1; absent DNA, TCRdb's TRBD2 call cannot be checked. In germline, CDR1 is SGHNT, CDR2 YENEEA. CDR3 size: 14 residues. The chain's CDR3 is CASSPTSGGEEQFF.

The chain uses TRBV6-2 or TRBV6-3 and TRBJ2-3; TCRdb reports TRBD2, a call that lacks DNA to check it against. This CDR3 spans 15 amino acids. Per germline, CDR1 MNHEY and CDR2 SVGEGT. CDR3 sequence: CASSPGLAETDTQYF.

The chain carries TRBV6-6 and TRBJ1-1. CDR3 size: 16 residues. CDR1 is MNHNY and CDR2 is SVGAGI in the germline V gene (reference sequence). The CDR3 sequence: CASSYAGLVGGTEAFF.

The V and J genes are TRBV5-6 and TRBJ2-1; TCRdb's D call of TRBD2 is untestable without DNA. Germline values: CDR1 SGHDT, CDR2 YYEEEE. The CDR3 covers 16 residues. CDR3: CASSSPGASGVDEQFF.

The J gene is TRBJ2-2, the V gene TRBV7-2; TCRdb's D call, TRBD1, is unchecked because there is no DNA. The CDR3 length is 16 residues. Germline V gives CDR1 SGHTA, CDR2 FQGNSA. Here the CDR3 reads CASSPTGTGDTGELFF.

The chain recombines TRBV28 with TRBJ2-7. This CDR3 has 11 amino acids. Germline values: CDR1 MDHEN, CDR2 SYDVKM. This CDR3 reads CASSQDYEQYF.

The gene calls are TRBV6-2 or TRBV6-3 and TRBJ2-7; TCRdb's assignment of TRBD2 cannot be checked, as there is no DNA. Germline values: CDR1 MNHEY, CDR2 SVGEGT. CDR3 length: 15 amino acids. CDR3 sequence reads: CASSYEGLYSYEQYF.

The CDR3 spells CASSQVSDGPYEQYF. The genes are TRBV4-1 and TRBJ2-7. This CDR3 has 15 residues. Germline values: CDR1 MGHRA, CDR2 YSYEKL.

This chain joins TRBV7-9 and TRBJ2-7; TCRdb's D gene call, TRBD1, goes unchecked for lack of DNA. The CDR3 is made up of 16 amino acids. Per the germline V gene, CDR1 is SEHNR and CDR2 is FQNEAQ (reference sequence). CDR3 sequence: CASSSRHRKPFYEQYF.

The chain is built from TRBV4-3 and TRBJ1-1. There are 13 residues in the CDR3. Germline CDR1 LGHNA, CDR2 YSLEER. The CDR3 loop reads CASRPGKDTEAFF.